Listed here are 14 T cell receptor beta chains from one sample, sequenced in a study of PD-L1 blockade in urothelial cancer. Libraries were prepared by immunoSEQ multiplex PCR; TCRdb keeps only in-frame clonotypes and omits some of them. The data contain some 40,000 clones, about 90% of them singletons. Indicated time point: peripheral blood 6 weeks after treatment start. The sample consisted of PBMCs, taken around atezolizumab (anti-PD-L1) treatment. These receptors were collected from a man aged 65 to 79 with urothelial cancer.

This clone was detected only once. This chain connects TRBV6-6 to TRBJ2-3, with 7 nucleotides matching TRBD1. Germline assignment: CDR1 MNHNY and CDR2 SVGAGI (reference sequence). V gave up 2 bases and J gave up 3 bases; unmatched junction bases: 5. The CDR3 sequence is 15 residues long. CDR3 DNA: TGTGCCAGCAGTTACCTGACAGGGCCTACAGATACGCAGTATTTT. Its protein is CASSYLTGPTDTQYF.

This clone was seen only once. The rearrangement links TRBV27 to TRBJ2-1; 11 bases match TRBD2. V was pared by 8 bases and J by 5 bases, with 5 bases of the junction left unmatched. The CDR3 is made up of 14 amino acids. CDR1 and CDR2 from the germline V gene are MNHEY and SMNVEV (reference sequence). The CDR3 DNA reads as TGTGCCAGCCGGGGACTAGCGGTTAACAATGAGCAGTTCTTC. This sequence encodes CASRGLAVNNEQFF.

The chain carries TRBV19 and TRBJ2-7, with D uncertain. Germline CDR1 reads LNHDA; CDR2 reads SQIVND (reference sequence). CDR3 length: 13 amino acids. V lost 4 bases and J 2 bases, leaving 9 bases between the germline ends. In DNA, the CDR3 is TGTGCCAGTAGTACTGGCGGTCCCTACGAGCAGTACTTC. This codes for CASSTGGPYEQYF. Filled out from reference TRBV19 and TRBJ2-7, the complete variable domain reads DGGITQSPKYLFRKEGQNVTLSCEQNLNHDAMYWYRQDPGQGLRLIYYSQIVNDFQKGDIAEGYSVSREKKESFPLTVTSAQKNPTAFYLCASSTGGPYEQYFGPGTRLTVT.

The J gene is TRBJ2-5, the V gene TRBV6-1; TRBD2 aligns across 14 bases. Germline V gene data show CDR1 as MNHNS and CDR2 as SASEGT. Unmatched junction bases numbered 3, after V lost 4 bases and J lost 5 bases. This CDR3 is 15 amino acids long. As DNA, the CDR3 is TGTGCCAGCAGTGTGACTAGCGGGAGGGGGGAGACCCAGTACTTC. This sequence encodes CASSVTSGRGETQYF.

The J gene is TRBJ2-7, the V gene TRBV28; 16 bases align to TRBD2. V dropped 7 bases and J dropped 7; count of bases not matched to a gene: 10. The CDR3 is 16 residues long. CDR1 and CDR2 from the germline V gene are MDHEN and SYDVKM. The CDR3 region is CASNPSGLAGGDEQYF. As DNA, the CDR3 is TGTGCCAGCAATCCCTCGGGACTAGCGGGAGGGGATGAGCAGTACTTC. The complete variable domain, with remaining parts taken from reference TRBV28 and TRBJ2-7, reads DVKVTQSSRYLVKRTGEKVFLECVQDMDHENMFWYRQDPGLGLRLIYFSYDVKMKEKGDIPEGYSVSREKKERFSLILESASTNQTSMYLCASNPSGLAGGDEQYFGPGTRLTVT.

This chain connects TRBV7-2 to TRBJ1-3, with TRBD1 as a possible D gene (5 bases). Germline lookup yields CDR1 SGHTA and CDR2 FQGNSA. The CDR3 extends over 15 amino acids. Between the trimmed V and J ends, which lost 4 bases and 2 bases, there was a span of 12 bases. This chain's CDR3 is CASSYEQVPGNTIYF. CDR3 DNA sequence: TGTGCCAGCAGCTACGAACAGGTACCTGGAAACACCATATATTTT.

This clone has more than one count but fewer than ten. The V gene is TRBV9, the J gene TRBJ2-1, with 9 bases matching TRBD2. Germline loops: CDR1 SGDLS, CDR2 YYNGEE. The length of the CDR3 is 17 residues. V lost 0 bases, J lost 5 bases, and 9 bases stayed unmatched. CDR3 nucleotides: TGTGCCAGCAGCGTAGGCCCTGTAGCGGGAGTGGACAATGAGCAGTTCTTC. Its protein is CASSVGPVAGVDNEQFF.

The V call is TRBV6-1, the J call TRBJ2-1; 14 positions match TRBD2. V lost 7 bases and J lost 9; bases outside the gene matches: 5. This CDR3 region has 14 residues. Germline V gene sequence: CDR1 MNHNS, CDR2 SASEGT. CDR3 amino acids: CASTPGLAGVEQFF. As DNA, the CDR3 is TGTGCCAGCACCCCGGGACTAGCGGGAGTTGAGCAGTTCTTC.

V and J are TRBV19 and TRBJ2-1, with unresolved D. Germline lookup yields CDR1 LNHDA and CDR2 SQIVND (reference sequence). V lost 5 bases, J lost 7 bases, and 9 bases lay in between. CDR3 length: 12 amino acids. Written as DNA, the CDR3 is TGTGCCAGTAGTGCGTACTCGAATGAGCAGTTCTTC. This gives the protein CASSAYSNEQFF.

The rearrangement joins TRBV14 to TRBJ1-1; D perhaps matches TRBD1 (6 bases). The CDR3 consists of 19 residues. The V end was cut by 1 base, the J end by 2 bases, with 23 bases between. Per the germline V gene, CDR1 is SGHDN and CDR2 is FVKESK. This CDR3 reads CASSQVIGRDGDTNTEAFF. The CDR3 DNA sequence: TGTGCCAGCAGCCAAGTCATTGGTAGGGACGGGGACACAAACACTGAAGCTTTCTTT.

CDR3 residues: CASSLETDLSYEQYF. In DNA, the CDR3 is TGTGCCAGCAGCTTGGAGACAGACCTCTCCTACGAGCAGTACTTC. V is TRBV5-5 and J is TRBJ2-7; weak D call: TRBD1 (5 bases). CDR1 and CDR2 from the germline V gene are SGHKS and YYEKEE (reference sequence). The CDR3 sequence is 15 residues long. The V and J ends lost 0 bases and 0 bases respectively, with 10 bases between them. Filled out from reference TRBV5-5 and TRBJ2-7, the complete variable domain reads DAGVTQSPTHLIKTRGQQVTLRCSPISGHKSVSWYQQVLGQGPQFIFQYYEKEERGRGNFPDRFSARQFPNYSSELNVNALLLGDSALYLCASSLETDLSYEQYFGPGTRLTVT.

V gene TRBV30 combines with J gene TRBJ2-2; tentative D call: TRBD1 (5 bases). The CDR3 spans 16 residues. The germline V gene encodes CDR1 GTSNPN and CDR2 SVGIG (reference sequence). V gave up 0 bases and J gave up 8 bases, with 19 bases separating them. CDR3 DNA: TGTGCCTGGAGTGTCTTTGTGGCAGGGCAGAGTGGGGAGCTGTTTTTT. This codes for CAWSVFVAGQSGELFF.

The chain recombines TRBV27 with TRBJ2-1; TRBD2 matches 11 bases. Per the germline V gene, CDR1 is MNHEY and CDR2 is SMNVEV (reference sequence). V trimming: 3 bases; J trimming: 7 bases; junction bases outside the gene matches: 8. This CDR3 is 16 amino acids long. CDR3 DNA: TGTGCCAGCAGTTTCCTTAGCGGGAGGGCCAATAATGAGCAGTTCTTC. Translating it yields CASSFLSGRANNEQFF.

This chain links TRBV9 with TRBJ1-1; tentative D call: TRBD1 (5 bases). The V gene lost 0 bases and the J gene lost 4 bases, with 10 bases spanning the gap. The CDR3 contains 14 residues. Germline assignment: CDR1 SGDLS and CDR2 YYNGEE. CDR3 in DNA: TGTGCCAGCAGCGTAGGGGGGGGTGGCACTGAAGCTTTCTTT. The encoded protein is CASSVGGGGTEAFF.